The 19 T cell receptor beta chains below come from one sample, sequenced in a study of shared clonotypes between healthy human individuals. The data were produced by immunoSEQ multiplex PCR, yet TCRdb's version contains in-frame clones alone and is incomplete. The data contain 1.4 million or so clones, roughly 98.5% of them singletons. Material for sequencing was naive CD4+ T cells sorted from blood. The subset was: CD45RA+ positively selected. Receptor source: a man aged 25-40 years in good health.

The chain uses TRBV9 and TRBJ2-2; D is undetermined. The CDR3 runs to 14 residues. Trimming cost V 0 bases and J 6 bases, with 9 bases left between them. CDR1 is SGDLS and CDR2 is YYNGEE in the germline V gene. The CDR3 protein is CASSVDSSPGELFF. CDR3 nucleotides: TGTGCCAGCAGCGTAGATTCCAGCCCCGGGGAGCTGTTTTTT.

The chain joins TRBV28 to TRBJ1-2, with D possibly matching TRBD1 (5 bases). The germline CDR1 and CDR2 sequences are MDHEN and SYDVKM. CDR3 length: 12 amino acids. V dropped 8 bases and J dropped 4 bases, with 11 bases sitting between them. As DNA, the CDR3 is TGTGCCAGCTCGGACACTCGCTATGGCTACACCTTC. It translates to CASSDTRYGYTF.

This chain connects TRBV18 to TRBJ2-1; 9 bases align to TRBD1. Germline CDR1 KGHSH, CDR2 LQKENI. V lost 3 bases, J lost 5 bases, and 2 bases stayed unmatched. The CDR3 runs 14 residues. This CDR3 reads CASSPRQGDNEQFF. CDR3 nucleotide sequence: TGTGCCAGCTCACCGCGACAGGGGGACAATGAGCAGTTCTTC.

The gene calls are TRBV18 and TRBJ2-7, with 7 bases aligning to TRBD1. After removal of 1 base from V and 4 bases from J, the junction contained 13 bases not matched to a gene. This CDR3 comprises 17 residues. The germline V gene has CDR1 KGHSH and CDR2 LQKENI. The CDR3 DNA reads as TGTGCCAGCTCACCACTGTACAAACAGGGGCTCAATTACGAGCAGTACTTC. Translation gives CASSPLYKQGLNYEQYF. Full variable domain (missing parts from reference TRBV18 and TRBJ2-7): NAGVMQNPRHLVRRRGQEARLRCSPMKGHSHVYWYRQLPEEGLKFMVYLQKENIIDESGMPKERFSAEFPKEGPSILRIQQVVRGDSAAYFCASSPLYKQGLNYEQYFGPGTRLTVT.

The chain links TRBV19 to TRBJ1-1; tentatively, D is TRBD1 (5 bases). CDR3 length: 15 amino acids. Germline values: CDR1 LNHDA, CDR2 SQIVND (reference sequence). V lost 5 bases and J lost 8, with 21 bases in between. The CDR3 DNA sequence: TGTGCCAGTAGTGAGGGGTTCACGGGGGTCGTCGAAGCTTTCTTT. This codes for CASSEGFTGVVEAFF.

Turning to this clone: Other DNA sequences in this sample translate to the same CDR3. The chain uses TRBV5-1 and TRBJ1-1; 8 nucleotides align to TRBD1. This CDR3 region has 14 residues. Germline CDR1 SGHRS, CDR2 YFSETQ. V dropped 3 bases and J dropped 2; count of bases not matched to a gene: 3. CDR3 sequence: CASSSQGANTEAFF. The CDR3 nucleotides read TGCGCCAGCAGCTCTCAGGGGGCCAACACTGAAGCTTTCTTT.

The CDR3: CASSPGRRQETQYF. As DNA, the CDR3 is TGTGCCAGCTCACCCGGACGGAGGCAAGAGACCCAGTACTTC. The V call is TRBV18, the J call TRBJ2-5; perhaps TRBD2 as D (5 bases). The CDR3 extends over 14 amino acids. Germline assignment: CDR1 KGHSH and CDR2 LQKENI. V lost 3 bases and J 2 bases, leaving 10 bases between the germline ends.

In the case of this clone: This sample includes further DNA sequences coding for the same CDR3. The chain uses TRBV5-1 and TRBJ2-5, with 8 bases aligning to TRBD1. After removal of 0 bases from V and 4 bases from J, the junction contained 2 bases not matched to a gene. The CDR3 has 14 residues. From germline, CDR1 is SGHRS and CDR2 YFSETQ. For the CDR3, the DNA is TGCGCCAGCAGCTTGGAACAGGGGGGAGAGACCCAGTACTTC. Encoded protein: CASSLEQGGETQYF.

The V call is TRBV29-1, the J call TRBJ1-1; maybe TRBD1 (5 bases). V lost 4 bases, J lost 3 bases, and 12 bases lay in between. This CDR3 is built from 13 residues. In germline, CDR1 is SQVTM, CDR2 ANQGSEA. CDR3 DNA: TGCAGCGTTGGGGACCGAGGGGACACTGAAGCTTTCTTT. It encodes CSVGDRGDTEAFF.

Turning to this clone: At the DNA level, this CDR3 is encoded by other sequences in the same sample as well. V and J are TRBV28 and TRBJ2-5; weak D call: TRBD1 (6 bases). Germline lookup yields CDR1 MDHEN and CDR2 SYDVKM. The CDR3 extends over 12 amino acids. Trimming shortened V by 2 bases and J by 5 bases, and 6 bases separated the two germline ends. In DNA form, the CDR3 reads TGTGCCAGCAGTTTACAGGGGGAGACCCAGTACTTC. Its protein product is CASSLQGETQYF.

This chain joins TRBV10-2 and TRBJ2-1, with D maybe TRBD2 (5 bases). The germline V gene has CDR1 WSHSY and CDR2 SAAADI. The germline V and J ends were trimmed by 5 bases and 6 bases, with 17 bases remaining between them. The CDR3 contains 15 residues. DNA for the CDR3: TGCGCCAGCAGTCGGGGATATCCGCCGGGCAATGAGCAGTTCTTC. Its translation: CASSRGYPPGNEQFF.

The rearrangement uses TRBV14 and TRBJ1-1; 8 nucleotides align to TRBD1. J was trimmed by 1 base and V by 3 bases; bases with no gene match: 7. CDR1 and CDR2 (germline): SGHDN, FVKESK. There are 16 residues in the CDR3. CDR3 residues: CASSQGARGPNTEAFF. CDR3 bases: TGTGCCAGCAGCCAGGGGGCCAGGGGGCCGAACACTGAAGCTTTCTTT.

V gene TRBV6-1 combines with J gene TRBJ1-3; D is possibly TRBD1 (6 bases). Trimming left V 6 bases short and J 3 bases short, with 12 bases between. The germline V gene encodes CDR1 MNHNS and CDR2 SASEGT. This CDR3 is 14 amino acids long. The CDR3, as DNA: TGTGCCAGCAGAGAAACAGGGAGTGGAAACACCATATATTTT. Translating it yields CASRETGSGNTIYF.

The chain employs TRBV19 and TRBJ2-1, with 7 bases lining up with TRBD1. Per the germline V gene, CDR1 is LNHDA and CDR2 is SQIVND (reference sequence). Trimming removed 3 bases from V and 6 bases from J; junction bases left unmatched: 11. This CDR3 is built from 16 residues. CDR3 bases: TGTGCCAGTAGTATCGCTCGACAGGGCCACTCCAATGAGCAGTTCTTC. It codes for CASSIARQGHSNEQFF.

J is TRBJ1-4 and V is TRBV5-1; D is uncertain. Germline loops: CDR1 SGHRS, CDR2 YFSETQ. The CDR3 runs 15 residues. Trimming stripped 3 bases from V and 5 bases from J, with 14 bases between. CDR3 residues: CASSSDRNKNEKLFF. Written as DNA, the CDR3 is TGCGCCAGCAGCTCGGACCGCAACAAGAATGAAAAACTGTTTTTT.

This sequence joins TRBV6-5 and TRBJ1-4, with D possibly being TRBD1 (6 bases). The ends were cut back, 2 bases at V and 0 bases at J, with 10 bases in the middle. CDR3 length equals 16 residues. From germline, CDR1 is MNHEY and CDR2 SVGAGI. The CDR3 protein is CASSYHPGATNEKLFF. The CDR3 DNA sequence: TGTGCCAGCAGTTACCACCCAGGGGCAACTAATGAAAAACTGTTTTTT.

V gene TRBV7-8 combines with J gene TRBJ1-5; TRBD1 matches at 9 bases. The V gene end was trimmed by 8 bases and the J gene end by 5 bases; junction bases not matched to a gene: 7. The CDR3 length is 14 residues. The V gene's germline CDR1 is SGHVS and CDR2 FQNEAQ. Here the CDR3 DNA reads TGTGCCAGCTTACGGGGACAGGGCGATCAGCCCCAGCATTTT. This gives the protein CASLRGQGDQPQHF. The full variable domain, with the rest looked up from reference TRBV7-8 and TRBJ1-5, is GAGVSQSPRYKVAKRGQDVALRCDPISGHVSLFWYQQALGQGPEFLTYFQNEAQLDKSGLPSDRFFAERPEGSVSTLKIQRTQQEDSAVYLCASLRGQGDQPQHFGDGTRLSIL.

The chain uses TRBV18 and TRBJ2-2, with D hard to call. Trimming took off 0 bases at V and 3 bases at J, with 11 bases between the two ends. Germline loops: CDR1 KGHSH, CDR2 LQKENI. This CDR3 region has 16 residues. The CDR3 sequence: CASSPPRATHTGELFF. The CDR3 nucleotides are TGTGCCAGCTCACCACCCCGGGCGACACACACCGGGGAGCTGTTTTTT. The full variable domain, completed using reference TRBV18 and TRBJ2-2, is NAGVMQNPRHLVRRRGQEARLRCSPMKGHSHVYWYRQLPEEGLKFMVYLQKENIIDESGMPKERFSAEFPKEGPSILRIQQVVRGDSAAYFCASSPPRATHTGELFFGEGSRLTVL.

J is TRBJ2-1 and V is TRBV18; 7 positions match TRBD1. The CDR3 totals 14 residues. Trimming cost V 9 bases and J 6 bases; bases outside gene matches: 11. Germline-derived CDR1 and CDR2 are KGHSH and LQKENI. The CDR3 protein is CASLAFRDSNEQFF. CDR3 DNA sequence: TGTGCCAGTCTTGCTTTCCGGGACAGCAATGAGCAGTTCTTC.